This record concerns one T cell receptor (beta chain) sequence. This specimen belongs to a study of T cell changes during pregnancy in multiple sclerosis. Generated by immunoSEQ multiplex PCR, the TCRdb table keeps only in-frame clones and is missing some. The table includes some 66,000 clones, 90% to 95% detected once. Germline lookup yields CDR1 LNHNV and CDR2 YYDKDF (reference sequence). Trimming left V 4 bases short and J 1 base short, with 10 bases between. This CDR3 has 14 residues. The J gene is TRBJ1-1, the V gene TRBV15; D perhaps matches TRBD1 (5 bases). The sequenced sample was CD8+ T cells from peripheral blood mononuclear cells, obtained before pregnancy. The receptor was derived from a female donor with multiple sclerosis, enrolled in a pregnancy study. This CDR3 is CATSTTGANTEAFF. CDR3 DNA sequence: TGTGCCACCAGCACTACTGGGGCGAACACTGAAGCTTTCTTT.